What follows are 17 T cell receptor beta chains derived from one specimen sequenced in a study of control samples from healthy donors and cancer patients. Generated by immunoSEQ multiplex PCR, the TCRdb table keeps only in-frame clones and is missing some. The sample lists roughly 170,000 clones; 75% to 95% were seen once. Sequencing input: blood. The receptors shown here come from a woman between 35 and 50 years old in good health.

V is TRBV6-6 and J is TRBJ2-7; no reliable D call. CDR3 length: 13 amino acids. V lost 7 bases and J lost 0, with 10 bases in between. Germline V CDR1 and CDR2: MNHNY, SVGAGI (reference sequence). Here the CDR3 DNA reads TGTGCCAGCATGTCGTACAGCTCCTACGAGCAGTACTTC. Translating it yields CASMSYSSYEQYF.

V usage is TRBV12-3 or TRBV12-4 and J usage is TRBJ1-1; D is perhaps TRBD1 (5 bases). CDR3 size: 13 residues. Between the trimmed V and J ends, which lost 3 bases and 1 base, there was a span of 6 bases. The CDR3 sequence is CASSLRGNTEAFF. DNA for the CDR3: TGTGCCAGCAGTTTGAGGGGGAACACTGAAGCTTTCTTT.

The CDR3 bases are TGCGCCAGCAGTGAGACAGTCTACAATGAGCAGTTCTTC. Translation gives CASSETVYNEQFF. The chain links TRBV10-1 to TRBJ2-1; D unresolved. Germline assignment: CDR1 WNHNN and CDR2 SYGVQD (reference sequence). Deletions cut 2 bases from V and 3 bases from J, with 5 bases between. The CDR3 has 13 residues.

The chain links TRBV5-6 to TRBJ1-2; no reliable D call. From germline, CDR1 is SGHDT and CDR2 YYEEEE. V was cut by 7 bases and J by 3 bases, with 16 bases left in between. This CDR3 contains 14 residues. CDR3 loop: CASHPPGVDYGYTF. In nucleotides, the CDR3 is TGTGCCAGCCACCCACCGGGAGTAGACTATGGCTACACCTTC. Supplemented by reference TRBV5-6 and TRBJ1-2, the full variable domain reads DAGVTQSPTHLIKTRGQQVTLRCSPKSGHDTVSWYQQALGQGPQFIFQYYEEEERQRGNFPDRFSGHQFPNYSSELNVNALLLGDSALYLCASHPPGVDYGYTFGSGTRLTVV.

The gene calls are TRBV3-1 (or the pseudogene TRBV3-2) and TRBJ2-7, with TRBD2 identical over 12 bases. The CDR3 runs to 15 residues. Germline V lookup: CDR1 LGHDT, CDR2 YNNKEL (reference sequence). V gave up 4 bases and J gave up 0 bases; unmatched junction bases: 1. CDR3 in DNA: TGTGCCAGCAGCCCTAGCGGGGGGGGCTCCTACGAGCAGTACTTC. Protein sequence: CASSPSGGGSYEQYF.

The rearrangement joins TRBV6-1 to TRBJ1-1, with TRBD1 matching 8 bases. CDR3 length equals 15 residues. Trimming took 2 bases from V and 4 from J; bases not matched to a gene: 6. Germline CDR1 is MNHNS and CDR2 is SASEGT. CDR3 loop: CASSEQTGVSTEAFF. DNA for the CDR3: TGTGCCAGCAGTGAACAGACAGGGGTAAGCACTGAAGCTTTCTTT.

The rearrangement joins TRBV28 to TRBJ2-1; the match to TRBD2 covers 7 bases. The CDR3 totals 16 residues. Germline V lookup: CDR1 MDHEN, CDR2 SYDVKM. J was trimmed by 1 base and V by 5 bases; bases with no gene match: 8. In DNA form, the CDR3 reads TGTGCCAGCAGTACCGGGGGGTCGGGGTCCTACAATGAGCAGTTCTTC. Its protein is CASSTGGSGSYNEQFF.

The chain employs TRBV11-1 and TRBJ2-3; D might be TRBD2 (5 bases). The V and J ends lost 4 bases and 0 bases respectively, with 11 bases between them. Germline-derived CDR1 and CDR2 are SGHAT and FQDESV (reference sequence). The CDR3 contains 15 residues. CDR3 coding DNA: TGTGCCAGCAGCTCCCGGGGTCTCAGCACAGATACGCAGTATTTT. It specifies CASSSRGLSTDTQYF.

This chain connects TRBV11-2 to TRBJ1-6, with D unclear. The CDR3 runs 13 residues. CDR1 and CDR2 (germline): SGHAT, FQNNGV. Trimming removed 2 bases from V and 9 bases from J, with 8 bases in between. Here the CDR3 reads CASSLMGSSPLHF. DNA for the CDR3: TGTGCCAGCAGCTTAATGGGGAGTTCACCCCTCCACTTT.

The chain combines TRBV7-9 with TRBJ1-6, with D possibly being TRBD1 (6 bases). V dropped 5 bases and J dropped 4 bases, with 9 bases sitting between them. This CDR3 has 14 residues. Germline loops: CDR1 SEHNR, CDR2 FQNEAQ (reference sequence). The CDR3 bases are TGTGCCAGCAGCCCGGACAGTTATAATTCACCCCTCCACTTT. Its translation is CASSPDSYNSPLHF. Combining the CDR3 with reference TRBV7-9 and TRBJ1-6 gives the whole variable domain DTGVSQNPRHKITKRGQNVTFRCDPISEHNRLYWYRQTLGQGPEFLTYFQNEAQLEKSRLLSDRFSAERPKGSFSTLEIQRTEQGDSAMYLCASSPDSYNSPLHFGNGTRLTVT.

J is TRBJ1-1 and V is TRBV10-3; D remains unclear. CDR3 size: 14 residues. The V and J ends lost 4 bases and 1 base respectively, with 10 bases between them. Per germline, CDR1 ENHRY and CDR2 SYGVKD. Written as DNA, the CDR3 is TGTGCCATCAGTGGGGCCGGGGAGAACACTGAAGCTTTCTTT. As protein: CAISGAGENTEAFF.

The chain employs TRBV11-2 and TRBJ2-6; D unresolved. Trimming left V 5 bases short and J 0 bases short, with 8 bases between. Germline V gives CDR1 SGHAT, CDR2 FQNNGV. The CDR3 extends over 15 amino acids. The CDR3 sequence: CASSPQNSGANVLTF. CDR3 sequence (DNA): TGTGCCAGCAGCCCGCAGAACTCTGGGGCCAACGTCCTGACTTTC.

In nucleotides, the CDR3 is TGCGCCAGCAGCTTGGTCCCCTCCAGCACAGATACGCAGTATTTT. Its translation: CASSLVPSSTDTQYF. This chain links TRBV5-1 with TRBJ2-3; the D is unclear. Trimming took off 0 bases at V and 0 bases at J, with 8 bases between the two ends. This CDR3 has 15 residues. Germline CDR1 is SGHRS and CDR2 is YFSETQ. The complete variable domain, with remaining parts taken from reference TRBV5-1 and TRBJ2-3, reads KAGVTQTPRYLIKTRGQQVTLSCSPISGHRSVSWYQQTPGQGLQFLFEYFSETQRNKGNFPGRFSGRQFSNSRSEMNVSTLELGDSALYLCASSLVPSSTDTQYFGPGTRLTVL.

This rearrangement joins TRBV2 to TRBJ1-6; perhaps TRBD1 as D (5 bases). CDR3 length: 14 amino acids. The germline gives CDR1 SNHLY, CDR2 FYNNEI. The germline V and J ends were trimmed by 1 base and 10 bases, with 11 bases remaining between them. CDR3 sequence reads: CASSEDLGDSPLHF. CDR3 in DNA: TGTGCCAGCAGTGAAGACTTAGGGGACTCACCCCTCCACTTT.

The genes are TRBV6-6 and TRBJ2-7, with TRBD1 identical over 8 bases. Germline lookup yields CDR1 MNHNY and CDR2 SVGAGI (reference sequence). The J segment lost 4 bases and the V segment lost 5 bases, leaving 13 bases of the junction unmatched. This CDR3 has 16 amino acids. CDR3 sequence (DNA): TGTGCCAGCAGTACAATCTCCCCGGGACAGGATTACGAGCAGTACTTC. Translated, it gives CASSTISPGQDYEQYF.

In this sample, this clone turned up a few times. The CDR3 reads CASSWRSGTGELFF. The CDR3 DNA reads TGTGCCAGCAGCTGGCGGTCGGGCACCGGGGAGCTGTTTTTT. The chain combines TRBV27 with TRBJ2-2; the D is unclear. V was trimmed by 6 bases and J by 4 bases, leaving 12 bases between them. The CDR3 has 14 amino acids. Germline V gene data show CDR1 as MNHEY and CDR2 as SMNVEV (reference sequence).

V is TRBV6-5 and J is TRBJ2-3; D is ambiguous. Trimming pared 5 bases from V and 6 bases from J, leaving 15 bases between. Germline V lookup: CDR1 MNHEY, CDR2 SVGAGI. This CDR3 has 14 residues. The CDR3 here is CASSPSTGLDTQYF. CDR3 sequence (DNA): TGTGCCAGCAGTCCCTCGACTGGCTTGGATACGCAGTATTTT.